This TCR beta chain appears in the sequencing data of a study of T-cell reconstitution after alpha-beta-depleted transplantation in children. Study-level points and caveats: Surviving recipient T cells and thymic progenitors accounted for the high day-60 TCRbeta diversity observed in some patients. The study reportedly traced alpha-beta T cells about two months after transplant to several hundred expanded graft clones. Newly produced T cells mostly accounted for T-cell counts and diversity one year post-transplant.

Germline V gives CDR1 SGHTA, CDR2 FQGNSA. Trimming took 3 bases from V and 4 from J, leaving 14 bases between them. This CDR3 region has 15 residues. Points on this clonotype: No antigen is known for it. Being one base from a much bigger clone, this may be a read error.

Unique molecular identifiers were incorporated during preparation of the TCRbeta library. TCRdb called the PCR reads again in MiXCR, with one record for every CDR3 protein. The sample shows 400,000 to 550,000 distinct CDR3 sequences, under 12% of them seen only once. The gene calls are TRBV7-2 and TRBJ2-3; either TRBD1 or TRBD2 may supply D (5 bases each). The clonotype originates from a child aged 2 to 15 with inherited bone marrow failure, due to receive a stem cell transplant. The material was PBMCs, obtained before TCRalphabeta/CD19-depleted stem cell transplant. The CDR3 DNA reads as TGTGCCAGCAGCTTCCGGGGCCCCCCTTCAGATACGCAGTATTTT. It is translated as CASSFRGPPSDTQYF.